The 9 T cell receptor beta chains presented below share a single source sample, sequenced in a study of T cell changes during pregnancy in multiple sclerosis. The data were produced by immunoSEQ multiplex PCR, yet TCRdb's version contains in-frame clones alone and is incomplete. The data contain over 100,000 clones, roughly nine tenths of them singletons. This sample comprised peripheral blood, obtained in the third trimester of pregnancy. These receptors were obtained from a female donor with multiple sclerosis, enrolled in a pregnancy study.

In this sample, this clone turned up once. V gene TRBV15 combines with J gene TRBJ2-7, with 9 bases fitting TRBD1. Trimming cost V 0 bases and J 2 bases; bases outside gene matches: 8. From germline, CDR1 is LNHNV and CDR2 YYDKDF (reference sequence). The CDR3 contains 17 residues. CDR3 nucleotide sequence: TGTGCCACCAGCAGAGAAGCCGGGACAGGGTATCCCTACGAGCAGTACTTC. Its protein product is CATSREAGTGYPYEQYF.

The chain joins TRBV5-1 to TRBJ2-7; 7 bases agree with TRBD2. Per germline, CDR1 SGHRS and CDR2 YFSETQ. This CDR3 is built from 14 residues. The junction had 8 bases not matched to a gene; V was cut back by 4 bases and J by 4 bases. The CDR3 is CASSPTGGRYEQYF. DNA for the CDR3: TGCGCCAGCAGCCCGACCGGGGGGAGATACGAGCAGTACTTC.

This clone has a handful of counts. Distinct nucleotide sequences in the sample also encode this CDR3. This chain uses TRBV15 with TRBJ2-7, with D tentatively TRBD2 (5 bases). This CDR3 is built from 14 residues. The germline V and J ends were trimmed by 0 bases and 3 bases, with 9 bases remaining between them. Germline V lookup: CDR1 LNHNV, CDR2 YYDKDF (reference sequence). Written as DNA, the CDR3 is TGTGCCACCAGCAGAGATTTAGAGGGCTACGAGCAGTACTTC. Protein sequence: CATSRDLEGYEQYF.

This clone was detected only once. This rearrangement joins TRBV6-1 to TRBJ2-7, with 7 bases lining up with TRBD1. The V and J ends lost 4 bases and 5 bases, in that order; junction bases with no gene match: 8. The CDR3 is 14 residues long. The germline CDR1 and CDR2 sequences are MNHNS and SASEGT. CDR3 protein: CASSATRQGHEQYF. DNA of the CDR3: TGTGCCAGCAGTGCTACACGACAGGGCCACGAGCAGTACTTC.

The CDR3: CASNLGGAGEQYF. The CDR3 DNA sequence: TGTGCCAGCAATCTCGGGGGGGCTGGCGAGCAGTACTTC. The chain recombines TRBV7-9 with TRBJ2-7, with 8 nucleotides matching TRBD2. Germline assignment: CDR1 SEHNR and CDR2 FQNEAQ (reference sequence). CDR3 length equals 13 residues. The V and J ends lost 7 bases and 6 bases, in that order; junction bases with no gene match: 8. The full variable domain, in which reference TRBV7-9 and TRBJ2-7 provide the parts outside the CDR3, is DTGVSQNPRHKITKRGQNVTFRCDPISEHNRLYWYRQTLGQGPEFLTYFQNEAQLEKSRLLSDRFSAERPKGSFSTLEIQRTEQGDSAMYLCASNLGGAGEQYFGPGTRLTVT.

The CDR3 is CAWSVGPRADTQYF. CDR3 bases: TGTGCCTGGAGTGTCGGCCCGAGGGCAGATACGCAGTATTTT. V and J are TRBV30 and TRBJ2-3; D may be TRBD2 (5 bases). Germline V gene lookup returns CDR1 GTSNPN and CDR2 SVGIG (reference sequence). Trimming removed 0 bases at V and 4 bases at J, with 11 bases between. This CDR3 has 14 amino acids. The full variable domain, its missing parts supplied by reference TRBV30 and TRBJ2-3, is SQTIHQWPATLVQPVGSPLSLECTVEGTSNPNLYWYRQAAGRGLQLLFYSVGIGQISSEVPQNLSASRPQDRQFILSSKKLLLSDSGFYLCAWSVGPRADTQYFGPGTRLTVL.

The table lists this clone with a count of one. The CDR3 nucleotides are TGTGCCAGCACCAAGGGACTCCCTAACGGGGGAGGGGAGCTGTTTTTT. Residues: CASTKGLPNGGGELFF. The V call is TRBV5-5, the J call TRBJ2-2; weak D call: TRBD2 (6 bases). V lost 6 bases and J lost 8, with 23 bases in between. Germline CDR1 reads SGHKS; CDR2 reads YYEKEE (reference sequence). The CDR3 extends over 16 amino acids.

The sample holds one count of this clone. The gene calls are TRBV9 and TRBJ2-1, with 8 bases lining up with TRBD1. CDR3 length: 16 residues. Germline values: CDR1 SGDLS, CDR2 YYNGEE. Trimming removed 4 bases from V and 5 bases from J; junction bases left unmatched: 11. The CDR3 region is CASSPSKDRADNEQFF. The DNA of the CDR3 is TGTGCCAGCAGCCCATCCAAGGACAGGGCTGACAATGAGCAGTTCTTC.

The chain is built from TRBV30 and TRBJ2-7; 7 bases match TRBD2. V shed 3 bases and J 0 bases; nucleotides not matched to a gene: 5. The CDR3 has 14 residues. Germline CDR1 is GTSNPN and CDR2 is SVGIG (reference sequence). This CDR3 is CAWSQGGTSYEQYF. The DNA of the CDR3 is TGTGCCTGGAGCCAGGGAGGGACCTCCTACGAGCAGTACTTC.